These 30 T cell receptor beta chains were all obtained from the same sample, sequenced in a study of CD8+CD57+ T cells in acquired aplastic anemia. The TCR beta profiling, which covered VDJ combination and CDR3 sequence, was carried out using genomic DNA as the template. Each CDR3 protein gets one entry after TCRdb re-called the reads with MiXCR. The repertoire holds about 170,000 distinct CDR3 sequences, about 60% seen once, with roughly 42% in the top ten. The material sequenced was sorted CD4+, CD8+, or CD8+CD57+ T cells (not recorded which) from PBMCs. The receptors derive from a human donor in good health.

This clonotype was seen at least ten times. The genes are TRBV10-3 and TRBJ2-7, with unresolved D. This CDR3 contains 11 residues. Germline V CDR1 and CDR2: ENHRY, SYGVKD. Between the trimmed V and J ends, which lost 3 bases and 5 bases, there was a span of 5 bases. The CDR3: CAISDRDEQYF. The CDR3, as DNA: TGTGCCATCAGTGACCGAGACGAGCAGTACTTC.

This chain connects TRBV9 to TRBJ2-3, with D perhaps TRBD1 (6 bases). V was trimmed by 5 bases and J by 1 base, leaving 8 bases between them. Germline V gives CDR1 SGDLS, CDR2 YYNGEE. The CDR3 spans 13 residues. This CDR3 reads CASRRQGTDTQYF. The CDR3 bases are TGTGCCAGCAGACGACAGGGCACAGATACGCAGTATTTT.

Only a few counts were recorded for this clonotype. The gene calls are TRBV7-9 and TRBJ2-3; D possibly corresponds to TRBD2 (5 bases). Germline-derived CDR1 and CDR2 are SEHNR and FQNEAQ (reference sequence). Trimming left V 5 bases short and J 2 bases short, with 14 bases between. This CDR3 spans 15 amino acids. The CDR3 reads CASSPSDGLTDTQYF. CDR3 DNA sequence: TGTGCCAGCAGCCCCTCGGACGGACTCACAGATACGCAGTATTTT.

The rearrangement links TRBV15 to TRBJ2-7; D is undetermined. Germline assignment: CDR1 LNHNV and CDR2 YYDKDF (reference sequence). The CDR3 has 12 amino acids. Trimming pared 0 bases from V and 9 bases from J, leaving 9 bases between. The CDR3 DNA sequence: TGTGCCACCAGCAGAGATATGAATACGCAGTACTTC. Protein: CATSRDMNTQYF.

The V call is TRBV7-9, the J call TRBJ1-2; D perhaps matches TRBD1 (5 bases). The germline V gene has CDR1 SEHNR and CDR2 FQNEAQ (reference sequence). The V end lost 4 bases, the J end lost 11 bases, and 17 bases lay between the germline ends. The CDR3 spans 13 residues. The CDR3 DNA is TGTGCCAGCAGCTGGACCGGGACGGACCCTTACACCTTC. It encodes CASSWTGTDPYTF.

The chain has TRBV10-1 and TRBJ2-7; D could derive from TRBD1 or TRBD2 (5 bases each). The CDR3 loop spans 13 amino acids. Germline V CDR1 and CDR2: WNHNN, SYGVQD (reference sequence). The V gene lost 4 bases and the J gene lost 4 bases, with 11 bases spanning the gap. The DNA for the CDR3 is TGCGCCAGCAGTGGGCTTGGGGGATACGAGCAGTACTTC. It codes for CASSGLGGYEQYF.

The chain employs TRBV29-1 and TRBJ2-1; TRBD2 agrees at 10 bases. Germline CDR1 reads SQVTM; CDR2 reads ANQGSEA. The CDR3 totals 14 residues. With 1 base clipped from V and 7 bases from J, the junction kept 4 bases outside the gene matches. CDR3 in DNA: TGCAGCGTTGAAGGACTAGCGGGTAAGAATGAGCAGTTCTTC. Protein sequence: CSVEGLAGKNEQFF.

The table lists this clonotype with many counts. The chain is built from TRBV20-1 and TRBJ2-1, with no clear D. CDR1 is DFQATT, CDR2 SNEGSKA, per germline (reference sequence). The ends were cut back, 6 bases at V and 0 bases at J, with 15 bases in the middle. This CDR3 spans 15 amino acids. The DNA of the CDR3 is TGCAGTGCGACCGGACCAGTAAGCTCCTACAATGAGCAGTTCTTC. Translated: CSATGPVSSYNEQFF.

This clonotype was seen only a few times. The V gene is TRBV20-1, the J gene TRBJ2-7, with D tentatively TRBD1 or TRBD2 (8 bases each). Germline CDR1 and CDR2: DFQATT and SNEGSKA (reference sequence). V was pared by 6 bases and J by 4 bases, with 16 bases between. The length of the CDR3 is 13 residues. The CDR3 region has the DNA TGCAGTGCCAGGGGGCGGGAGGAGTACGAGCAGTACTTC. Encoded protein: CSARGREEYEQYF.

The chain carries TRBV19 and TRBJ1-5; D remains ambiguous. Germline-derived CDR1 and CDR2 are LNHDA and SQIVND (reference sequence). With 5 bases removed from V and 0 bases from J, the gap between germline ends came to 11 bases. This CDR3 has 15 residues. The CDR3 DNA sequence: TGTGCCAGTAGTTCTACGGCGACTAGCAATCAGCCCCAGCATTTT. Translated: CASSSTATSNQPQHF.

Remarks on this clonotype: Germline and junction disagree at one end, which may indicate a read error. The chain joins TRBV24-1 to TRBJ2-1; 9 bases align to TRBD2. Germline lookup yields CDR1 KGHDR and CDR2 SFDVKD. The CDR3 spans 17 residues. CDR3 sequence (DNA): TGTGCCACCAGTGGTTTGCTTAGTAGCGGGGGATACAATGAGCAGCTCTTC. Encoded protein: CATSGLLSSGGYNEQLF.

This clonotype was recorded at least ten times. This chain links TRBV7-9 with TRBJ1-3; unclear D gene. V was trimmed by 1 base and J by 2 bases, leaving 12 bases between them. The CDR3 contains 16 residues. Germline CDR1 and CDR2: SEHNR and FQNEAQ (reference sequence). The CDR3 is CASSLDSPGPGNTIYF. The CDR3 DNA is TGTGCCAGCAGCTTAGACTCCCCAGGCCCTGGAAACACCATATATTTT. Full variable domain (rest looked up from reference TRBV7-9 and TRBJ1-3): DTGVSQNPRHKITKRGQNVTFRCDPISEHNRLYWYRQTLGQGPEFLTYFQNEAQLEKSRLLSDRFSAERPKGSFSTLEIQRTEQGDSAMYLCASSLDSPGPGNTIYFGEGSWLTVV.

The V call is TRBV2, the J call TRBJ1-1; D uncertain. This CDR3 contains 11 residues. Germline V gene lookup returns CDR1 SNHLY and CDR2 FYNNEI. Trimming stripped 11 bases from V and 1 base from J, with 8 bases between. The CDR3 sequence is CAGLSNTEAFF. Here the CDR3 DNA reads TGTGCCGGGTTATCGAACACTGAAGCTTTCTTT.

The chain recombines TRBV19 with TRBJ1-2, with a tentative D call TRBD1 (6 bases). The CDR3 covers 17 residues. Trimming stripped 2 bases from V and 1 base from J, with 17 bases between. CDR1 is LNHDA and CDR2 is SQIVND in the germline V gene (reference sequence). CDR3 amino acids: CASSIPPGARGNYGYTF. The CDR3 coding sequence is TGTGCCAGTAGTATACCCCCTGGCGCCAGGGGTAACTATGGCTACACCTTC.

CDR3 sequence (DNA): TGTGCCAGTAGCGTGGGAGTCGACGCAAATGAGCTGTTTTTT. Its protein product is CASSVGVDANELFF. The rearrangement joins TRBV19 to TRBJ2-2; D is perhaps TRBD2 (5 bases). Germline V gene lookup returns CDR1 LNHDA and CDR2 SQIVND (reference sequence). CDR3 length: 14 residues. V was pared by 6 bases and J by 11 bases, with 19 bases between.

The rearrangement joins TRBV20-1 to TRBJ2-3, with 7 bases that match TRBD2. Per germline, CDR1 DFQATT and CDR2 SNEGSKA (reference sequence). The trim removed 3 bases at V and 5 bases at J, leaving 17 bases unmatched. The CDR3 runs 17 residues. CDR3 sequence reads: CSARVFGLAAVQDTQYF. The CDR3 DNA sequence: TGCAGTGCTAGGGTCTTCGGCCTAGCGGCCGTTCAAGATACGCAGTATTTT.

V is TRBV10-3 and J is TRBJ1-4; D remains ambiguous. V dropped 3 bases and J dropped 9 bases, with 5 bases sitting between them. This CDR3 is built from 11 residues. Germline V gene sequence: CDR1 ENHRY, CDR2 SYGVKD. CDR3 residues: CAISDGQKLFF. The CDR3 DNA sequence: TGTGCCATCAGTGACGGACAAAAACTGTTTTTT.

This clonotype has at least ten counts. This sequence joins TRBV7-2 and TRBJ2-3; 10 bases agree with TRBD2. The germline V gene encodes CDR1 SGHTA and CDR2 FQGNSA. Losses at the gene ends were 3 bases for V and 3 bases for J; bases not matched to a gene: 3. CDR3 length: 15 amino acids. This CDR3 reads CASSFLAGATDTQYF. CDR3 sequence (DNA): TGTGCCAGCAGCTTTCTAGCGGGAGCGACAGATACGCAGTATTTT.

The chain uses TRBV24-1 and TRBJ1-2, with 11 positions matching TRBD1. The CDR3 runs to 17 residues. Germline values: CDR1 KGHDR, CDR2 SFDVKD. V dropped 4 bases and J dropped 3; count of bases not matched to a gene: 9. Here the CDR3 reads CATSDLGQGAKDYGYTF. The CDR3 region has the DNA TGTGCCACCAGTGACCTCGGACAGGGGGCGAAAGACTATGGCTACACCTTC.

This clonotype was seen a few times. The chain uses TRBV3-1 and TRBJ1-4; no clear D gene. Germline assignment: CDR1 LGHDT and CDR2 YNNKEL (reference sequence). The length of the CDR3 is 15 residues. The V and J ends lost 3 bases and 0 bases respectively, with 8 bases between them. In nucleotides, the CDR3 is TGTGCCAGCAGCCATGTCTTGGCAACTAATGAAAAACTGTTTTTT. This codes for CASSHVLATNEKLFF.

The chain uses TRBV6-5 and TRBJ2-5, with TRBD2 matching over 12 bases. The CDR3 spans 14 residues. Per the germline V gene, CDR1 is MNHEY and CDR2 is SVGAGI. Losses at the gene ends were 6 bases for V and 5 bases for J; bases not matched to a gene: 4. Here the CDR3 reads CASRSSGGAETQYF. DNA for the CDR3: TGTGCCAGCAGATCTAGCGGGGGGGCTGAGACCCAGTACTTC.

This sequence joins TRBV6-5 and TRBJ2-7, with D unclear. This CDR3 spans 10 amino acids. The V end lost 10 bases, the J end lost 6 bases, and 10 bases lay between the germline ends. Germline CDR1 reads MNHEY; CDR2 reads SVGAGI. DNA of the CDR3: TGTGCCACTGGGGTGTCCGAGCAGTACTTC. It yields the protein CATGVSEQYF.

The chain recombines TRBV7-2 with TRBJ2-7; D is unresolved. The CDR3 loop spans 11 amino acids. Per the germline V gene, CDR1 is SGHTA and CDR2 is FQGNSA. Between the trimmed V and J ends, which lost 5 bases and 3 bases, there was a span of 5 bases. CDR3 coding DNA: TGTGCCAGCAGCGTCTTCTACGAGCAGTACTTC. This gives the protein CASSVFYEQYF. The variable domain in full, with the rest retrieved from reference TRBV7-2 and TRBJ2-7, is GAGVSQSPSNKVTEKGKDVELRCDPISGHTALYWYRQSLGQGLEFLIYFQGNSAPDKSGLPSDRFSAERTGGSVSTLTIQRTQQEDSAVYLCASSVFYEQYFGPGTRLTVT.

Many counts were recorded for this clonotype. This chain uses TRBV6-5 with TRBJ1-4, with 8 positions matching TRBD1. Per germline, CDR1 MNHEY and CDR2 SVGAGI. V shed 7 bases, J shed 8 bases, and the junction held 6 bases outside the gene matches. The CDR3 has 13 residues. The CDR3 loop reads CASMDREGEKLFF. CDR3 bases: TGTGCCAGCATGGACAGGGAGGGGGAAAAACTGTTTTTT.

This clonotype was counted once. The V gene is TRBV5-1, the J gene TRBJ2-7, with D perhaps given as TRBD1 or TRBD2 (6 bases each). The V end was cut by 2 bases, the J end by 2 bases, with 14 bases between. From germline, CDR1 is SGHRS and CDR2 YFSETQ. CDR3 size: 15 residues. DNA of the CDR3: TGCGCCAGCAGCTTAGGGGGGACGACGGCCTACGAGCAGTACTTC. The encoded protein is CASSLGGTTAYEQYF.

The chain uses TRBV20-1 and TRBJ2-1; D may be TRBD1 or TRBD2 (6 bases each). V shed 3 bases and J shed 1 base, with 13 bases lying between them. CDR1 and CDR2 (germline): DFQATT, SNEGSKA (reference sequence). The CDR3 is 15 amino acids. The CDR3 nucleotides read TGCAGTGCTAGGACCCGGGGGCTATCCTACAATGAGCAGTTCTTC. It translates to CSARTRGLSYNEQFF.

V gene TRBV20-1 combines with J gene TRBJ2-1; the D is unclear. Per the germline V gene, CDR1 is DFQATT and CDR2 is SNEGSKA (reference sequence). V lost 1 base and J lost 7, with 14 bases in between. This CDR3 region has 14 residues. The CDR3 DNA sequence: TGCAGTGCTAGAGTTGGACGGGCTATGAATGAGCAGTTCTTC. It encodes CSARVGRAMNEQFF.

V and J are TRBV29-1 and TRBJ1-1; D remains unclear. Trimming took 3 bases from V and 1 from J, leaving 12 bases between them. Germline assignment: CDR1 SQVTM and CDR2 ANQGSEA. The length of the CDR3 is 14 residues. The CDR3 sequence: CSVEGGKGNTEAFF. In DNA form, the CDR3 reads TGCAGCGTTGAGGGAGGGAAGGGGAACACTGAAGCTTTCTTT. Combining the CDR3 with reference TRBV29-1 and TRBJ1-1 gives the whole variable domain SAVISQKPSRDICQRGTSLTIQCQVDSQVTMMFWYRQQPGQSLTLIATANQGSEATYESGFVIDKFPISRPNLTFSTLTVSNMSPEDSSIYLCSVEGGKGNTEAFFGQGTRLTVV.

The CDR3 nucleotides are TGTGCCACCAGCAGAGCGGCTAGCGGGTCCTACGAGCAGTACTTC. As protein: CATSRAASGSYEQYF. The chain couples TRBV15 to TRBJ2-7; 8 bases are a match to TRBD2. The V and J ends lost 1 base and 1 base, in that order; junction bases with no gene match: 3. The V gene's germline CDR1 is LNHNV and CDR2 YYDKDF (reference sequence). The CDR3 extends over 15 amino acids. Drawing the rest from reference TRBV15 and TRBJ2-7, the complete variable domain is DAMVIQNPRYQVTQFGKPVTLSCSQTLNHNVMYWYQQKSSQAPKLLFHYYDKDFNNEADTPDNFQSRRPNTSFCFLDIRSPGLGDTAMYLCATSRAASGSYEQYFGPGTRLTVT.

This chain uses TRBV25-1 with TRBJ1-6; TRBD1 might be the D (6 bases). The V end lost 6 bases, the J end lost 11 bases, and 23 bases lay between the germline ends. The CDR3 covers 16 residues. Germline V gives CDR1 MGHDK, CDR2 SYGVNS. In nucleotides, the CDR3 is TGTGCCAGCAGGGCACCGGTAACAGGGAAGGTGACACCCCTCCACTTT. This translates into CASRAPVTGKVTPLHF.